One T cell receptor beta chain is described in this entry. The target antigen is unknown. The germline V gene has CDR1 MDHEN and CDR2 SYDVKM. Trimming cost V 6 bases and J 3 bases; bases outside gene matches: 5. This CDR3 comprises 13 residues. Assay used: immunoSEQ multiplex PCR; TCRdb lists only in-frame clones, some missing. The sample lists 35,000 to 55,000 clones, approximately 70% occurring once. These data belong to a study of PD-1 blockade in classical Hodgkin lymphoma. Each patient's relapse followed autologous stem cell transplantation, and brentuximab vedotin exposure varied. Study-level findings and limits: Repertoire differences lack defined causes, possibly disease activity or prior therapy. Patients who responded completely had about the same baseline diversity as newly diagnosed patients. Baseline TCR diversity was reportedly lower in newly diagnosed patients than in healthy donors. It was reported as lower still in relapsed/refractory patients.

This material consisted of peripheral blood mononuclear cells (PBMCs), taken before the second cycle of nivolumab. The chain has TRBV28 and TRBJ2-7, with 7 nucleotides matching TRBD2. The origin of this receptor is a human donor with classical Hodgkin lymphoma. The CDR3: CASSLAGVYEQYF. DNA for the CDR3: TGTGCCAGCAGCCTGGCGGGAGTCTACGAGCAGTACTTC.